These 14 T cell receptor beta chains originate from one sample sequenced in a study of blood T cell repertoires in COVID-19. Clones were sequenced by immunoSEQ multiplex PCR, and TCRdb holds only the in-frame ones, with some missing. The data hold roughly 21,000 clones, with approximately 83% observed a single time. The sample was peripheral blood. These receptors originate from a human donor in a cohort sampled during active COVID-19.

The rearrangement uses TRBV20-1 and TRBJ1-1; no clear D gene. The CDR3 length is 11 residues. CDR1 DFQATT and CDR2 SNEGSKA come from the germline V gene (reference sequence). V gave up 3 bases and J gave up 8 bases, with 10 bases separating them. The CDR3 is CSASREREAFF. DNA for the CDR3: TGCAGTGCTAGTCGGGAGAGGGAAGCTTTCTTT.

This clone has only one observation. The V and J genes are TRBV7-2 and TRBJ2-3; perhaps TRBD1 as D (5 bases). Per the germline V gene, CDR1 is SGHTA and CDR2 is FQGNSA. This CDR3 comprises 13 residues. Trimming removed 5 bases from V and 0 bases from J, with 6 bases in between. DNA of the CDR3: TGTGCCAGCAGCCGACAGAGCACAGATACGCAGTATTTT. It is translated as CASSRQSTDTQYF. Full variable domain (outside the CDR3, taken from reference TRBV7-2 and TRBJ2-3): GAGVSQSPSNKVTEKGKDVELRCDPISGHTALYWYRQSLGQGLEFLIYFQGNSAPDKSGLPSDRFSAERTGGSVSTLTIQRTQQEDSAVYLCASSRQSTDTQYFGPGTRLTVL.

The rearrangement links TRBV5-4 to TRBJ2-3; D is unresolved. The germline CDR1 and CDR2 sequences are SGHNT and YYREEE (reference sequence). The CDR3 runs to 15 residues. The ends were cut back, 0 bases at V and 0 bases at J, with 8 bases in the middle. The CDR3 DNA follows: TGTGCCAGCAGCTTGGGAGGTACTAGCACAGATACGCAGTATTTT. Its translation: CASSLGGTSTDTQYF.

CDR3 in amino acids: CASSFPGQGVSGANVLTF. The CDR3 nucleotides are TGTGCCAGCAGCTTTCCCGGACAGGGGGTTTCTGGGGCCAACGTCCTGACTTTC. The rearrangement joins TRBV7-9 to TRBJ2-6; 10 bases agree with TRBD1. Germline V gene sequence: CDR1 SEHNR, CDR2 FQNEAQ (reference sequence). V dropped 3 bases and J dropped 1; count of bases not matched to a gene: 6. The CDR3 is 18 residues long.

The CDR3 region has the DNA TGTGCCAGCAGCCACGGGACTAGCGGAAACGAGCAGTACTTC. Translated: CASSHGTSGNEQYF. The chain is built from TRBV7-2 and TRBJ2-7; TRBD2 aligns across 11 bases. V was clipped by 5 bases and J by 5 bases; unmatched bases: 5. Germline assignment: CDR1 SGHTA and CDR2 FQGNSA. The CDR3 runs to 14 residues.

This chain joins TRBV7-9 and TRBJ1-4, with D perhaps matching TRBD1 (5 bases). Trimming shortened V by 2 bases and J by 2 bases, and 21 bases separated the two germline ends. The CDR3 spans 19 residues. In germline, CDR1 is SEHNR, CDR2 FQNEAQ (reference sequence). CDR3 nucleotide sequence: TGTGCCAGCAGCTTAACAAGGGCAGGGTTGTCTACGACTAATGAAAAACTGTTTTTT. This encodes CASSLTRAGLSTTNEKLFF.

The chain employs TRBV27 and TRBJ2-1, with D tentatively TRBD1 (6 bases). Germline V gives CDR1 MNHEY, CDR2 SMNVEV (reference sequence). This CDR3 comprises 12 residues. The V end lost 3 bases, the J end lost 10 bases, and 10 bases lay between the germline ends. CDR3: CASSFLTGEQFF. The CDR3 region has the DNA TGTGCCAGCAGTTTCCTGACAGGAGAGCAGTTCTTC.

The genes are TRBV19 and TRBJ1-3; 8 positions agree with TRBD1. In germline, CDR1 is LNHDA, CDR2 SQIVND (reference sequence). Losses at the gene ends were 6 bases for V and 0 bases for J; bases not matched to a gene: 7. The CDR3 has 16 amino acids. CDR3 bases: TGTGCCAGTAGGGTGGGACAGGCCTTCTCTGGAAACACCATATATTTT. It encodes CASRVGQAFSGNTIYF.

J is TRBJ2-7 and V is TRBV5-4; 9 bases match TRBD1. This CDR3 spans 15 amino acids. V lost 3 bases to trimming and J lost 1 base; unmatched junction nucleotides: 5. Germline V gene data show CDR1 as SGHNT and CDR2 as YYREEE (reference sequence). Written as DNA, the CDR3 is TGTGCCAGCAGCTCCACAGGGGGCATGTCCTACGAGCAGTACTTC. Its translation: CASSSTGGMSYEQYF.

The gene calls are TRBV24-1 and TRBJ2-1, with 9 bases lining up with TRBD1. V was pared by 8 bases and J by 7 bases, with 5 bases of the junction left unmatched. The germline V gene has CDR1 KGHDR and CDR2 SFDVKD. The CDR3 runs to 13 residues. CDR3 amino acids: CATNRQGENEQFF. In nucleotides, the CDR3 is TGTGCCACCAATCGACAGGGGGAGAATGAGCAGTTCTTC.

The chain couples TRBV19 to TRBJ2-7, with 8 bases that match TRBD2. The CDR3 spans 14 residues. The trim removed 4 bases at V and 1 base at J, leaving 3 bases unmatched. In germline, CDR1 is LNHDA, CDR2 SQIVND (reference sequence). In DNA form, the CDR3 reads TGTGCCAGTAGTAGGGCGGGGGGTTCCTACGAGCAGTACTTC. This translates into CASSRAGGSYEQYF.

This clone was counted once. V usage is TRBV27 and J usage is TRBJ2-7; TRBD2 matches at 9 bases. Per the germline V gene, CDR1 is MNHEY and CDR2 is SMNVEV (reference sequence). The CDR3 is 13 residues long. The V segment lost 7 bases and the J segment 4 bases; nucleotides outside the gene matches: 5. CDR3 nucleotide sequence: TGTGCCAGCACTCGCCTAGCGGGATACGAGCAGTACTTC. This gives the protein CASTRLAGYEQYF.

By share, this clone ranks as medium-sized. The genes are TRBV7-3 and TRBJ1-1; 11 nucleotides line up with TRBD1. CDR1 SGHTA and CDR2 FQGTGA come from the germline V gene. The V and J ends lost 5 bases and 5 bases, in that order; junction bases with no gene match: 4. The CDR3 is 14 amino acids. The CDR3 nucleotides are TGTGCCAGCAGCCGGGACAGGGGGGATACTGAAGCTTTCTTT. Translation: CASSRDRGDTEAFF.

The rearrangement uses TRBV28 and TRBJ1-2; D not certain. V was trimmed by 7 bases and J by 4 bases, leaving 13 bases between them. The germline V gene has CDR1 MDHEN and CDR2 SYDVKM. The CDR3 length is 13 residues. CDR3 nucleotides: TGTGCCAGCACCGTATCCCCTCTCTATGGCTACACCTTC. Protein sequence: CASTVSPLYGYTF.